The 3 T cell receptor beta chains presented below share a single source sample, sequenced in a study of T-cell memory formation after mild COVID-19 (dated by TCRdb to 2020 to 2022). The library was generated by 5' RACE. Data came from an Illumina NovaSeq 6000. Through fastp at Q25 and MiXCR, TCRdb rebuilt clones from the public reads, retaining in-frame beta chains. Each entry is one CDR3 protein sequence, shown with its most common DNA and genes. For this sample there are roughly 170,000 distinct CDR3 sequences; roughly a fifth appear just once. The ten largest clonotypes hold 20% to 25% of the sample. The sequenced material came from PBMCs or a T cell subset sorted from them (not recorded which). The receptors derive from an adult woman who had mild COVID-19 (a few samples of this study predate the infection). The sample titles of this study are shuffled in the database, so cell type and time point are left out; the donor was told from shared clones.

This clonotype appeared a few times. The rearrangement uses TRBV5-1 and TRBJ1-2, with TRBD1 identical over 10 bases. The CDR3 loop spans 15 amino acids. The germline V gene has CDR1 SGHRS and CDR2 YFSETQ. V lost 4 bases, J lost 2 bases, and 5 bases stayed unmatched. CDR3 sequence (DNA): TGCGCCAGCAGCGCCTGGACAGGGGGGAACTATGGCTACACCTTC. Protein: CASSAWTGGNYGYTF. Based on the CDR3 plus reference TRBV5-1 and TRBJ1-2, the full variable domain is KAGVTQTPRYLIKTRGQQVTLSCSPISGHRSVSWYQQTPGQGLQFLFEYFSETQRNKGNFPGRFSGRQFSNSRSEMNVSTLELGDSALYLCASSAWTGGNYGYTFGSGTRLTVV.

This clonotype was observed a few times. The rearrangement uses TRBV25-1 and TRBJ1-4; a weak D match, TRBD1 (6 bases). The germline CDR1 and CDR2 sequences are MGHDK and SYGVNS. Trimming stripped 7 bases from V and 5 bases from J, with 14 bases between. The CDR3 contains 14 residues. CDR3 sequence (DNA): TGTGCCAGCACCGAAGGGGGGATGAATGAAAAACTGTTTTTT. Its translation: CASTEGGMNEKLFF.

This clonotype came up many times. The chain carries TRBV29-1 and TRBJ2-3; 7 bases align to TRBD2. Germline V gene lookup returns CDR1 SQVTM and CDR2 ANQGSEA. V lost 7 bases to trimming and J lost 2 bases; unmatched junction nucleotides: 9. The CDR3 runs 14 residues. The CDR3 DNA is TGCAGCGCGCTGGGACTATCCATCACAGATACGCAGTATTTT. Translation gives CSALGLSITDTQYF.